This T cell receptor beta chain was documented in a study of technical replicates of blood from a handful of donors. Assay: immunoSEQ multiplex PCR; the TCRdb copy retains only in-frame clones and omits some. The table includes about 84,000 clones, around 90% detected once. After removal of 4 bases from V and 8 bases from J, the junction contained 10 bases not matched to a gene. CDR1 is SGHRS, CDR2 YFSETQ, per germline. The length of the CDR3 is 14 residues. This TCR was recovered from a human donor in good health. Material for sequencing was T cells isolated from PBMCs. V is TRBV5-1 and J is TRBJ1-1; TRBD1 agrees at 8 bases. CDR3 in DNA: TGCGCCAGCAGCCCGGAAATGCGACAGGGGGAAGCTTTCTTT. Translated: CASSPEMRQGEAFF.